A single sample gave rise to the 2 T cell receptor beta chains below, sequenced in a study of Graves' ophthalmopathy and Graves' hyperthyroidism. Amplification of the TCR beta CDR3 regions used RNA transcripts (as template). HTBI primers were employed in first-round RT-PCR, then a second-round multiplex PCR followed. TCRdb reanalysed the multiplex PCR reads using MiXCR and keeps one entry per CDR3 protein. Here the sample spans around 1,200,000 distinct CDR3 sequences, roughly two fifths being singletons. Sequencing input: peripheral blood or thyroid tissue (not recorded which). These receptors came from an adult man with Graves' hyperthyroidism.

Here the CDR3 DNA reads TGTGCCAGCAGTTACTCGAAGGGACGGACGCAAGAGACCCAGTACTTC. Translating it yields CASSYSKGRTQETQYF. J is TRBJ2-5 and V is TRBV6-2 or TRBV6-3; D assignment may be TRBD1 or TRBD2 (5 bases each). The CDR3 is 16 amino acids. CDR1 and CDR2 (germline): MNHEY, SVGEGT. V dropped 0 bases and J dropped 2 bases, with 13 bases sitting between them.

This clonotype was observed many times. The chain is built from TRBV19 and TRBJ1-5; unclear D gene. The V end lost 9 bases, the J end lost 5 bases, and 11 bases lay between the germline ends. The CDR3 length is 12 residues. From germline, CDR1 is LNHDA and CDR2 SQIVND (reference sequence). The CDR3 protein is CASAVRYQPQHF. In DNA form, the CDR3 reads TGTGCCAGCGCTGTAAGATATCAGCCCCAGCATTTT.